This is a list of T cell receptor beta chains from one sample in a study of blood T cell repertoires in COVID-19. Assay: immunoSEQ multiplex PCR; the TCRdb copy retains only in-frame clones and omits some. Of roughly 700,000 clones listed, approximately 90% are singletons. Material: peripheral blood. These receptors all stem from a woman aged 18-30 years with acute or convalescent COVID-19. Each CDR3 is given with its conserved first and last residue. D genes are given only for firm matches. The size field is filled for only some rows; it gives once, few, many or a size class.

cdr3_nt: TGTGCCAGCTCACCACCAGGGGCACGGGGGGGGTCCTACAATGAGCAGTTCTTC; cdr3_aa: CASSPPGARGGSYNEQFF; j_call: TRBJ2-1; d_call: TRBD2; v_call: TRBV18; cdr3_length: 18; clone_size: NA
cdr3_nt: TGTGCCTGGAGAACAGGGGGCACTGAAGCTTTCTTT; cdr3_aa: CAWRTGGTEAFF; j_call: TRBJ1-1; d_call: TRBD1; v_call: TRBV30; cdr3_length: 12; clone_size: NA
cdr3_nt: TGTGCCAGTAGTGCAACGGACAGGGGTCGGGCTATGGGGCATCAGCCCCAGCATTTT; cdr3_aa: CASSATDRGRAMGHQPQHF; j_call: TRBJ1-5; d_call: TRBD1; v_call: TRBV19; cdr3_length: 19; clone_size: NA
cdr3_nt: TGTGCCTCCAAGGGGGGGCTGATCTATGGCTACACCTTC; cdr3_aa: CASKGGLIYGYTF; j_call: TRBJ1-2; d_call: NA; v_call: TRBV30; cdr3_length: 13; clone_size: NA
cdr3_nt: TGTGCCAGCAGCTTGGTAGTTGGGACAGGAGATGAAGCTTTCTTT; cdr3_aa: CASSLVVGTGDEAFF; j_call: TRBJ1-1; d_call: TRBD1; v_call: TRBV5-6; cdr3_length: 15; clone_size: NA
cdr3_nt: TGTGCCAGCAGCTCCCTCTATCAGCCCCAGCATTTT; cdr3_aa: CASSSLYQPQHF; j_call: TRBJ1-5; d_call: NA; v_call: TRBV12-3/TRBV12-4; cdr3_length: 12; clone_size: NA
cdr3_nt: TGTGCCAGTAGTATGAGGACAGTCCTAACGAACACTGAAGCTTTCTTT; cdr3_aa: CASSMRTVLTNTEAFF; j_call: TRBJ1-1; d_call: NA; v_call: TRBV19; cdr3_length: 16; clone_size: NA
cdr3_nt: TGTGCCACCCAGGGGGCGAAGAACACTGAAGCTTTCTTT; cdr3_aa: CATQGAKNTEAFF; j_call: TRBJ1-1; d_call: TRBD1; v_call: TRBV3-1/TRBV3-2; cdr3_length: 13; clone_size: NA
cdr3_nt: TGTGCCAGCGGTGTAGTAGCGGTAGATACGCAGTATTTT; cdr3_aa: CASGVVAVDTQYF; j_call: TRBJ2-3; d_call: NA; v_call: TRBV7-3; cdr3_length: 13; clone_size: NA
cdr3_nt: TGTGCCAGAAACGGGGAGGGACCTAGCACAGATACGCAGTATTTT; cdr3_aa: CARNGEGPSTDTQYF; j_call: TRBJ2-3; d_call: TRBD2; v_call: TRBV6-5; cdr3_length: 15; clone_size: NA
cdr3_nt: TGTGCCAGCCGACGACAAAGTGGGAGCAATCAGCCCCAGCATTTT; cdr3_aa: CASRRQSGSNQPQHF; j_call: TRBJ1-5; d_call: NA; v_call: TRBV2; cdr3_length: 15; clone_size: few
cdr3_nt: TGCGCCAGCAGCTTGGCTGAGCCCGGAGTAACTGAAGCTTTCTTT; cdr3_aa: CASSLAEPGVTEAFF; j_call: TRBJ1-1; d_call: NA; v_call: TRBV5-1; cdr3_length: 15; clone_size: NA
cdr3_nt: TGTGCCAGCAGTTTTTGGGCCCGGGGGGCGGAAGCTTTCTTT; cdr3_aa: CASSFWARGAEAFF; j_call: TRBJ1-1; d_call: NA; v_call: TRBV28; cdr3_length: 14; clone_size: NA
cdr3_nt: TGCGCCAGCAGCTTTACAGGTATTAGCACAGATACGCAGTATTTT; cdr3_aa: CASSFTGISTDTQYF; j_call: TRBJ2-3; d_call: NA; v_call: TRBV5-1; cdr3_length: 15; clone_size: NA
cdr3_nt: TGTGCCAGCAGCTACCTAGATCAGCCCCAGCATTTT; cdr3_aa: CASSYLDQPQHF; j_call: TRBJ1-5; d_call: NA; v_call: TRBV3-1/TRBV3-2; cdr3_length: 12; clone_size: NA
cdr3_nt: TGCGCCAGCAGACACGGGACAGGGGTTCGCTACGAGCAGTACTTC; cdr3_aa: CASRHGTGVRYEQYF; j_call: TRBJ2-7; d_call: TRBD1; v_call: TRBV23-1; cdr3_length: 15; clone_size: NA
cdr3_nt: TGTGCCAGCAGCTTACTGGGACAGCGATACAATGAGCAGTTCTTC; cdr3_aa: CASSLLGQRYNEQFF; j_call: TRBJ2-1; d_call: TRBD1; v_call: TRBV7-3; cdr3_length: 15; clone_size: NA
cdr3_nt: TGTGCCAGCAGCAACGGACAGTCGAACACCGGGGAGCTGTTTTTT; cdr3_aa: CASSNGQSNTGELFF; j_call: TRBJ2-2; d_call: NA; v_call: TRBV9; cdr3_length: 15; clone_size: NA
cdr3_nt: TGTGCCACCAGAGGGACAGTGAACACTGAAGCTTTCTTT; cdr3_aa: CATRGTVNTEAFF; j_call: TRBJ1-1; d_call: TRBD1; v_call: TRBV24-1; cdr3_length: 13; clone_size: NA
cdr3_nt: TGTGCCAGCAGTTTATCGAATTTGGGCCAGTTTGGTGAAAAACTGTTTTTT; cdr3_aa: CASSLSNLGQFGEKLFF; j_call: TRBJ1-4; d_call: NA; v_call: TRBV27; cdr3_length: 17; clone_size: NA
cdr3_nt: TGTGCCAGTAGAGGGACAGGGTCCGCCTATGGCTACACCTTC; cdr3_aa: CASRGTGSAYGYTF; j_call: TRBJ1-2; d_call: TRBD1; v_call: TRBV19; cdr3_length: 14; clone_size: NA
cdr3_nt: TGTGCCAGCAGTTTACTAGCGGGGGGGCCCCATGAGCAGTTCTTC; cdr3_aa: CASSLLAGGPHEQFF; j_call: TRBJ2-1; d_call: TRBD2; v_call: TRBV27; cdr3_length: 15; clone_size: NA
cdr3_nt: TGTGCCAGCAGCTTACGGGTTTTGAACACCGGGGAGCTGTTTTTT; cdr3_aa: CASSLRVLNTGELFF; j_call: TRBJ2-2; d_call: NA; v_call: TRBV7-9; cdr3_length: 15; clone_size: once
cdr3_nt: TGTGCCAGCAGCGTAGCGGACTACCATGAGCAGTTCTTC; cdr3_aa: CASSVADYHEQFF; j_call: TRBJ2-1; d_call: NA; v_call: TRBV9; cdr3_length: 13; clone_size: once
cdr3_nt: TGTGCCAGCAGGAGTTCCAACTATGGCTACACCTTC; cdr3_aa: CASRSSNYGYTF; j_call: TRBJ1-2; d_call: NA; v_call: TRBV12-3/TRBV12-4; cdr3_length: 12; clone_size: NA
cdr3_nt: TGTGCCAGCCACAGAACGTCGGGGACAGGGGTCAATGAGCAGTTCTTC; cdr3_aa: CASHRTSGTGVNEQFF; j_call: TRBJ2-1; d_call: TRBD1; v_call: TRBV18; cdr3_length: 16; clone_size: NA
cdr3_nt: TGTGCCAGCAGTCCACTTGACACAAACTATGGCTACACCTTC; cdr3_aa: CASSPLDTNYGYTF; j_call: TRBJ1-2; d_call: NA; v_call: TRBV6-5; cdr3_length: 14; clone_size: NA
cdr3_nt: TGTGCCAGCAGCTTATCCGGGGGAGGCACTGAAGCTTTCTTT; cdr3_aa: CASSLSGGGTEAFF; j_call: TRBJ1-1; d_call: NA; v_call: TRBV7-9; cdr3_length: 14; clone_size: NA
cdr3_nt: TGTGCCAGCAGCCCCCTTTTCGTACAGGGTGGAAACACCATATATTTT; cdr3_aa: CASSPLFVQGGNTIYF; j_call: TRBJ1-3; d_call: NA; v_call: TRBV5-5; cdr3_length: 16; clone_size: NA
cdr3_nt: TGTGCTAGTGGTTTGATTCCCAGGGCAACCTATGGCTACACCTTC; cdr3_aa: CASGLIPRATYGYTF; j_call: TRBJ1-2; d_call: NA; v_call: TRBV12-5; cdr3_length: 15; clone_size: few
cdr3_nt: TGTGCCAGCAGCCAAGATCGCCGCAGGCTCTATGGCTACACCTTC; cdr3_aa: CASSQDRRRLYGYTF; j_call: TRBJ1-2; d_call: NA; v_call: TRBV3-1/TRBV3-2; cdr3_length: 15; clone_size: NA
cdr3_nt: TGTGCCAGCAGCCATAAGCGGGACGGCCCGCCGAGCTCCTACAATGAGCAGTTCTTC; cdr3_aa: CASSHKRDGPPSSYNEQFF; j_call: TRBJ2-1; d_call: TRBD2; v_call: TRBV3-1/TRBV3-2; cdr3_length: 19; clone_size: once
cdr3_nt: TGTGCCAGCAGCTTGGCTAGCGGGGGGTACCACAATGAGCAGTTCTTC; cdr3_aa: CASSLASGGYHNEQFF; j_call: TRBJ2-1; d_call: TRBD2; v_call: TRBV5-6; cdr3_length: 16; clone_size: NA
cdr3_nt: TGTGCCAGCAGGTACACAGGGGGTGGAGGCTACACCTTC; cdr3_aa: CASRYTGGGGYTF; j_call: TRBJ1-2; d_call: TRBD1; v_call: TRBV5-6; cdr3_length: 13; clone_size: NA
cdr3_nt: TGTGCCAGCAGTGAATATGGCCTAGAGGTACACGAGCAGTACTTC; cdr3_aa: CASSEYGLEVHEQYF; j_call: TRBJ2-7; d_call: NA; v_call: TRBV6-1; cdr3_length: 15; clone_size: NA
cdr3_nt: TGTGCCAGTAGCCCGGGACAGGGGGTTCCGACGGCGACTGAAGCTTTCTTT; cdr3_aa: CASSPGQGVPTATEAFF; j_call: TRBJ1-1; d_call: TRBD1; v_call: TRBV19; cdr3_length: 17; clone_size: NA
cdr3_nt: TGTGCCACCAGCAGAGATGGAGCAACTAATGAAAAACTGTTTTTT; cdr3_aa: CATSRDGATNEKLFF; j_call: TRBJ1-4; d_call: NA; v_call: TRBV15; cdr3_length: 15; clone_size: NA
cdr3_nt: TGTGCCAGTAGTCCCAAAACAGGGTCTACTGAAGCTTTCTTT; cdr3_aa: CASSPKTGSTEAFF; j_call: TRBJ1-1; d_call: NA; v_call: TRBV19; cdr3_length: 14; clone_size: NA
cdr3_nt: TGCGCCAGCAGCTTGGGGCTTGACTATGGCTACACCTTC; cdr3_aa: CASSLGLDYGYTF; j_call: TRBJ1-2; d_call: NA; v_call: TRBV5-1; cdr3_length: 13; clone_size: NA
cdr3_nt: TGCGCCAGCAAAGTAGCGGGGGGCTACGAGCAGTACTTC; cdr3_aa: CASKVAGGYEQYF; j_call: TRBJ2-7; d_call: TRBD2; v_call: TRBV4-1; cdr3_length: 13; clone_size: NA
cdr3_nt: TGCGCCAGCAGCTTTGGACAGGGTAGATGGAATGAGCAGTTCTTC; cdr3_aa: CASSFGQGRWNEQFF; j_call: TRBJ2-1; d_call: TRBD1; v_call: TRBV10-1; cdr3_length: 15; clone_size: NA
cdr3_nt: TGTGCCAGCACTATGGACTTTTTTCGCGCCCTTCTCTTC; cdr3_aa: CASTMDFFRALLF; j_call: TRBJ1-2; d_call: NA; v_call: TRBV12-3/TRBV12-4; cdr3_length: 13; clone_size: NA
cdr3_nt: TGTGCCAGTAGCACGAGAGCCGGGACAGGGTTCGCTTATGAGCAGTTCTTC; cdr3_aa: CASSTRAGTGFAYEQFF; j_call: TRBJ2-1; d_call: TRBD1; v_call: TRBV19; cdr3_length: 17; clone_size: once
cdr3_nt: TGTGCCAGCGGGGGGGACTATCACAATGAGCAGTTCTTC; cdr3_aa: CASGGDYHNEQFF; j_call: TRBJ2-1; d_call: TRBD2; v_call: TRBV2; cdr3_length: 13; clone_size: NA
cdr3_nt: TGTGCCAGTAGTATTACGGGAGTTAATCAGCCCCAGCATTTT; cdr3_aa: CASSITGVNQPQHF; j_call: TRBJ1-5; d_call: NA; v_call: TRBV19; cdr3_length: 14; clone_size: NA
cdr3_nt: TGTGCCAGCAGTTACCTAGCGGGGGGGCAGGCGGATGAGCAGTTCTTC; cdr3_aa: CASSYLAGGQADEQFF; j_call: TRBJ2-1; d_call: TRBD2; v_call: TRBV6-6; cdr3_length: 16; clone_size: NA
cdr3_nt: TGCAGCGTTGCGAGGGGGAACTATGGCTACACCTTC; cdr3_aa: CSVARGNYGYTF; j_call: TRBJ1-2; d_call: NA; v_call: TRBV29-1; cdr3_length: 12; clone_size: NA
cdr3_nt: TGCGCCAGCAGCCTCCAGCGTGATACGCAGTATTTT; cdr3_aa: CASSLQRDTQYF; j_call: TRBJ2-3; d_call: NA; v_call: TRBV5-1; cdr3_length: 12; clone_size: NA
cdr3_nt: TGTGCCAGCAGCCAAGGCGCCGATTTTCTACCCTACGAGCAGTACTTC; cdr3_aa: CASSQGADFLPYEQYF; j_call: TRBJ2-7; d_call: NA; v_call: TRBV3-1/TRBV3-2; cdr3_length: 16; clone_size: once
cdr3_nt: TGCAGCGTTGAGCAGCAGGCGACTGAAAAACTGTTTTTT; cdr3_aa: CSVEQQATEKLFF; j_call: TRBJ1-4; d_call: NA; v_call: TRBV29-1; cdr3_length: 13; clone_size: few
cdr3_nt: TGTGCCCGCGAGAAGCGAGGGGGCGCTTATGGCTACACCTTC; cdr3_aa: CAREKRGGAYGYTF; j_call: TRBJ1-2; d_call: TRBD1; v_call: TRBV30; cdr3_length: 14; clone_size: NA
cdr3_nt: TGCGCCAGCAGCTTGGACAGAAATGAAAAACTGTTTTTT; cdr3_aa: CASSLDRNEKLFF; j_call: TRBJ1-4; d_call: NA; v_call: TRBV5-1; cdr3_length: 13; clone_size: NA
cdr3_nt: TGTGCCAGCAGCCCTCTGGGGGCGAACACTGAAGCTTTCTTT; cdr3_aa: CASSPLGANTEAFF; j_call: TRBJ1-1; d_call: NA; v_call: TRBV3-1/TRBV3-2; cdr3_length: 14; clone_size: NA